This T cell receptor (beta chain) was captured in a study of blood T cell repertoires in COVID-19. Overall study: From the United States, Italy and Spain came samples of acute and convalescent COVID-19. T cells, B-cell-depleted T cells, or PBMCs supplied cDNA or gDNA.

As originally analysed: Reference gene primer amplification gave estimated nucleated cell counts. Method: immunoSEQ multiplex PCR; TCRdb's copy keeps in-frame clones and lacks some. V and J calls and clone size follow that table, whereas D and trimming were derived from the DNA. The sample contains 70,000 to 95,000 clones, around 92% of which appear only once. The sequence derives from a woman aged 55-69 years with active COVID-19. The sample comprised peripheral blood.

The CDR3 is CASSIGVKGDTEAFF. CDR3 bases: TGTGCCAGCAGCATTGGGGTCAAGGGGGACACTGAAGCTTTCTTT. The chain recombines TRBV6-5 with TRBJ1-1; D possibly corresponds to TRBD1 (6 bases). The CDR3 is made up of 15 amino acids. From germline, CDR1 is MNHEY and CDR2 SVGAGI. Trimming shortened V by 6 bases and J by 3 bases, and 17 bases separated the two germline ends.